One and the same sample provided the 5 T cell receptor beta chains below, sequenced in a study of T cell changes during pregnancy in multiple sclerosis. Method: immunoSEQ multiplex PCR; TCRdb's copy keeps in-frame clones and lacks some. In the table there are tens of thousands of clones, 90% of which are singletons. The source material was peripheral blood, sampled in the third trimester of pregnancy. The receptor source for this set is a female donor in good health, enrolled as a control in a pregnancy study.

The genes are TRBV14 and TRBJ2-4; D perhaps matches TRBD2 (7 bases). The CDR3 runs 13 residues. Germline CDR1 reads SGHDN; CDR2 reads FVKESK. V was cut by 1 base and J by 9 bases, with 10 bases left in between. DNA of the CDR3: TGTGCCAGCAGCCAAGGGGGGGGCCTCATTCAGTACTTC. Its translation is CASSQGGGLIQYF.

The genes are TRBV19 and TRBJ1-2; possible D gene TRBD1, 5 bases. The CDR3 contains 12 residues. The V gene's germline CDR1 is LNHDA and CDR2 SQIVND (reference sequence). The V end lost 3 bases, the J end lost 8 bases, and 10 bases lay between the germline ends. The CDR3 DNA follows: TGTGCCAGTAGTATCCCAAGACAGGGCTACACCTTC. It specifies CASSIPRQGYTF. Using reference TRBV19 and TRBJ1-2 for the parts outside the CDR3, the full variable domain is DGGITQSPKYLFRKEGQNVTLSCEQNLNHDAMYWYRQDPGQGLRLIYYSQIVNDFQKGDIAEGYSVSREKKESFPLTVTSAQKNPTAFYLCASSIPRQGYTFGSGTRLTVV.

The genes are TRBV6-5 and TRBJ1-6; D is unclear. Germline V gives CDR1 MNHEY, CDR2 SVGAGI. The CDR3 has 12 amino acids. The V end was cut by 2 bases, the J end by 9 bases, with 5 bases between. The CDR3 region is CASSYRSSPLHF. The CDR3 DNA reads as TGTGCCAGCAGTTACCGGAGTTCACCCCTCCACTTT.

The V call is TRBV6-5, the J call TRBJ2-2, with unresolved D. CDR3 length: 14 amino acids. CDR1 and CDR2 from the germline V gene are MNHEY and SVGAGI. V was cut by 0 bases and J by 1 base, with 3 bases left in between. CDR3 amino acids: CASSYSQNTGELFF. The CDR3 nucleotides are TGTGCCAGCAGTTACTCACAGAACACCGGGGAGCTGTTTTTT.

This rearrangement joins TRBV29-1 to TRBJ1-1; no clear D. CDR1 and CDR2 from the germline V gene are SQVTM and ANQGSEA. This CDR3 region has 11 residues. V dropped 5 bases and J dropped 5 bases, with 9 bases sitting between them. CDR3 amino acids: CSVSSGTEAFF. The CDR3 DNA is TGCAGCGTTAGCTCCGGGACTGAAGCTTTCTTT.